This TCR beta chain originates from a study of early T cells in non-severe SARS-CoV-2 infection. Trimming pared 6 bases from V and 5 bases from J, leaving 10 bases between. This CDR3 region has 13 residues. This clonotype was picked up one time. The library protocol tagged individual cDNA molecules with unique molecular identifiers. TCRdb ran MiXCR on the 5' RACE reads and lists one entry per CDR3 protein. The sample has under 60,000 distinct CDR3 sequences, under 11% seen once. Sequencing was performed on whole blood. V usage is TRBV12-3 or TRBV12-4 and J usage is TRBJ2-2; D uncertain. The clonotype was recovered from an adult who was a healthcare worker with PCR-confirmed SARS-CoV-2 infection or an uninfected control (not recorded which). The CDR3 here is CASSWTLTGELFF. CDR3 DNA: TGTGCCAGCAGCTGGACGCTAACCGGGGAGCTGTTTTTT.